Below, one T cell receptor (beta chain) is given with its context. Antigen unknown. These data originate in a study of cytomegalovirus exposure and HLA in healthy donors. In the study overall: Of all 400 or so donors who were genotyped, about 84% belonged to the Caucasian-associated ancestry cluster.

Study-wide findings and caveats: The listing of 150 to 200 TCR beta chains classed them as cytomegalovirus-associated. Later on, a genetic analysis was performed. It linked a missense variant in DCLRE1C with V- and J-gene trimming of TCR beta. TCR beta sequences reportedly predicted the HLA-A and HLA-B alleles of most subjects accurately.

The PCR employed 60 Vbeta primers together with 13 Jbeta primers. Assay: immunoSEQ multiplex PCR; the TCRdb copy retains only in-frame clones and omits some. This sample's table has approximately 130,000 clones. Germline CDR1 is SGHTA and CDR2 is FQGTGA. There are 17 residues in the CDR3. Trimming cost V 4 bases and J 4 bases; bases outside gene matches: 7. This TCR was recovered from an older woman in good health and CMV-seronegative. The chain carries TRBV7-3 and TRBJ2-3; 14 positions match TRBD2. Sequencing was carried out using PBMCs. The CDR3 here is CASSSVPGLAGADTQYF. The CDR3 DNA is TGTGCCAGCAGCTCCGTCCCGGGACTAGCGGGAGCAGATACGCAGTATTTT. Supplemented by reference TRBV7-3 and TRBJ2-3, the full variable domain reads GAGVSQTPSNKVTEKGKYVELRCDPISGHTALYWYRQSLGQGPEFLIYFQGTGAADDSGLPNDRFFAVRPEGSVSTLKIQRTERGDSAVYLCASSSVPGLAGADTQYFGPGTRLTVL.